This TCR beta chain was captured by sequencing in a study of CD8 T cells in Susac syndrome. It was with random hexamers that about 0.45 to 1 ug RNA was reverse transcribed. Across 54 Vbeta and 13 Jbeta, TCR beta CDR3 was amplified with immunoSEQ multiplex PCR. From the immunoSEQ multiplex PCR reads, TCRdb called clonotypes with MiXCR, one entry per CDR3 protein. The top ten hold about 0.6% of the sample, which has some 65,000 distinct CDR3 sequences, about 94% seen once. Germline V gene lookup returns CDR1 SGHRS and CDR2 YFSETQ. The CDR3 has 13 residues. V lost 4 bases, J lost 5 bases, and 10 bases lay in between.

The specimen sequenced was CD8+ T cells from PBMCs. The source of this sequence is a human donor with multiple sclerosis. The chain uses TRBV5-1 and TRBJ2-1, with TRBD2 as a possible D gene (5 bases). CDR3 sequence reads: CASSNGVDNEQFF. The CDR3 bases are TGCGCCAGCAGCAACGGGGTCGACAATGAGCAGTTCTTC.